This T cell receptor beta chain was observed in a study of esophageal squamous cell carcinoma under preoperative chemotherapy. Study background: Samples included peripheral blood T cells as well as tumor-infiltrating lymphocytes. Points from the study as a whole: Peripheral T cells migrating into the tumor appeared to partly supply post-treatment tumor-infiltrating lymphocytes.

TCRdb recomputed calls from the PCR reads with MiXCR, one row per CDR3 protein. In the table there are some 32,000 distinct CDR3 sequences, around 50% of which are singletons. The germline V gene encodes CDR1 MNHEY and CDR2 SVGEGT. The CDR3 spans 15 residues. V lost 6 bases and J lost 2, with 16 bases in between. Time point in this sample: after preoperative PTX-NDP chemotherapy. A few counts support this clonotype. Its antigen is currently unknown. Sampling was conducted from a patient given preoperative chemotherapy. The clonotype originates from a human donor with esophageal squamous cell carcinoma. The donor label of this sample is uncertain. The chain combines TRBV6-2 or TRBV6-3 with TRBJ1-2; D possibly corresponds to TRBD1 (5 bases). The CDR3 region is CASRRGDGGNYGYTF. CDR3 nucleotides: TGTGCCAGCAGGCGGGGGGACGGAGGAAACTATGGCTACACCTTC.